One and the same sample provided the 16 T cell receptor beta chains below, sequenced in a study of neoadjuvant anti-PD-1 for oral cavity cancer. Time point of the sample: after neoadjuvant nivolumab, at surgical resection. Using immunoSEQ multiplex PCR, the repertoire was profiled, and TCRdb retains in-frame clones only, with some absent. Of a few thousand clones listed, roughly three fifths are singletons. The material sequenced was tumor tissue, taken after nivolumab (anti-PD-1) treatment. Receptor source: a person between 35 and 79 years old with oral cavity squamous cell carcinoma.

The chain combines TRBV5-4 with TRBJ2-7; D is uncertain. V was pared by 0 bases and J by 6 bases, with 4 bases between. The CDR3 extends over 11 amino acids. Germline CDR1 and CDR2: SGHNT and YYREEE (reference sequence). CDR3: CASSLEGEQYF. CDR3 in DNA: TGTGCCAGCAGCTTGGAAGGCGAGCAGTACTTC. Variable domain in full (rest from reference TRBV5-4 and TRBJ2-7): ETGVTQSPTHLIKTRGQQVTLRCSSQSGHNTVSWYQQALGQGPQFIFQYYREEENGRGNFPPRFSGLQFPNYSSELNVNALELDDSALYLCASSLEGEQYFGPGTRLTVT.

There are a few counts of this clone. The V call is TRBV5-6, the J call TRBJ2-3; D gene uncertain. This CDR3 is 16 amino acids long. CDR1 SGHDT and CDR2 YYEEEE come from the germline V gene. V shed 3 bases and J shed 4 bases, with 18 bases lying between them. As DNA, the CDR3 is TGTGCCAGCAGCTACAGTGCGTGGGGTGAGGCAGATACGCAGTATTTT. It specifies CASSYSAWGEADTQYF.

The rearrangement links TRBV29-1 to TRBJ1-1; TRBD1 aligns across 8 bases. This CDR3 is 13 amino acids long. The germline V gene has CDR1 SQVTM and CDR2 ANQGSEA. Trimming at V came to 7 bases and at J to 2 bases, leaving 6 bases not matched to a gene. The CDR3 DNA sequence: TGCAGCGCTGCGACAGGGGAAAACACTGAAGCTTTCTTT. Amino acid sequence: CSAATGENTEAFF.

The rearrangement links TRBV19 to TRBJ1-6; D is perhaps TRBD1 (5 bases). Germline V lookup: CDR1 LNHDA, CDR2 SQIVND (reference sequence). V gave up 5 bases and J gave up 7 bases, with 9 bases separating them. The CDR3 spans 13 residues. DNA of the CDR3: TGTGCCAGTAGTGCAGGGAAGAATTCACCCCTCCACTTT. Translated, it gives CASSAGKNSPLHF.

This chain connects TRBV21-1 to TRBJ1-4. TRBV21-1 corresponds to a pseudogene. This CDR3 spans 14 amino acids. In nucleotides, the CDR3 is TGTGCCAGCAGCCCCCCGATATCGAGGCGAAAACTGTTTTTT. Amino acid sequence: CASSPPISRRKLFF.

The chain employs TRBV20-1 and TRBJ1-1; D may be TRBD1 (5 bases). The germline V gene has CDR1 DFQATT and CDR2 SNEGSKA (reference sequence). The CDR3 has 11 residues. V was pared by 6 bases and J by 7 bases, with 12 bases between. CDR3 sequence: CSAPEGLEAFF. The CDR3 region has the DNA TGCAGTGCCCCAGAGGGGCTTGAAGCTTTCTTT.

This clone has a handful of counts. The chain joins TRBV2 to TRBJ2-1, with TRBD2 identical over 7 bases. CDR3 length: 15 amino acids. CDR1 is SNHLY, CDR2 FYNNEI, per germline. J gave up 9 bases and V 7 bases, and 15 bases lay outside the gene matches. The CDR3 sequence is CASNGGDGATFEQFF. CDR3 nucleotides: TGTGCCAGCAATGGGGGGGACGGAGCCACCTTTGAGCAGTTCTTC.

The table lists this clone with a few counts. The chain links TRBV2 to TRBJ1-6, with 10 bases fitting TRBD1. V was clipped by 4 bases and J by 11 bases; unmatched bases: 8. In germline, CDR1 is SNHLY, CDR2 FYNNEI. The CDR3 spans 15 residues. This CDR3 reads CASSVGTGDSPPLHF. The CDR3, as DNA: TGTGCCAGCAGTGTAGGGACAGGGGATTCTCCACCCCTCCACTTT.

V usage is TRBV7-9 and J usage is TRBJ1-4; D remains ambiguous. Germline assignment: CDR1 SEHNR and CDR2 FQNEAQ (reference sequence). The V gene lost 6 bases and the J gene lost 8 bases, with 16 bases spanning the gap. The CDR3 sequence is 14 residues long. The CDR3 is CASSSSPGLEKLFF. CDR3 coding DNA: TGTGCCAGCAGTTCCTCTCCCGGCTTGGAAAAACTGTTTTTT.

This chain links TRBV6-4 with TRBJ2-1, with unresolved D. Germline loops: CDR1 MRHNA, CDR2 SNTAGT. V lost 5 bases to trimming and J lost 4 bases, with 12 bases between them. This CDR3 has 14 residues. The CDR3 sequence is CASSPSGNYNEQFF. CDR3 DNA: TGTGCCAGCAGTCCCTCCGGAAATTACAATGAGCAGTTCTTC.

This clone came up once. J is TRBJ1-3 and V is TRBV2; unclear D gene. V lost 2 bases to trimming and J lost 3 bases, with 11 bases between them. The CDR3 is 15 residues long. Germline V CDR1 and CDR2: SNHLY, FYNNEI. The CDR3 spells CASSEMVQGGNTIYF. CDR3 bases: TGTGCCAGCAGTGAAATGGTGCAAGGTGGAAACACCATATATTTT.

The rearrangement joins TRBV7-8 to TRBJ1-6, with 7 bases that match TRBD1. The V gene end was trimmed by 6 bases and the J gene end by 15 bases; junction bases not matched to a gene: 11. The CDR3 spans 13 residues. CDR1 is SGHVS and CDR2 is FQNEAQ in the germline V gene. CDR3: CASRLPTGTVLHF. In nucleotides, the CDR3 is TGTGCCAGCAGATTACCAACCGGGACAGTCCTCCACTTT.

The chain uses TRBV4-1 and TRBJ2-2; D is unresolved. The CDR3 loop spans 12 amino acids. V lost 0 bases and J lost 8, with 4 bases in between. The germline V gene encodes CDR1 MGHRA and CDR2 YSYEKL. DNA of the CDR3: TGCGCCAGCAGCCAAGAGTCAGGGGAGCTGTTTTTT. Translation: CASSQESGELFF.

The CDR3 DNA reads as TGTGCCAGCAGTTACAACGTGGAAGAGCAGTTCTTC. Translating gives CASSYNVEEQFF. The chain joins TRBV6-6 to TRBJ2-1; D unclear. Germline V CDR1 and CDR2: MNHNY, SVGAGI (reference sequence). The CDR3 is 12 amino acids. V lost 2 bases to trimming and J lost 10 bases, with 9 bases between them.

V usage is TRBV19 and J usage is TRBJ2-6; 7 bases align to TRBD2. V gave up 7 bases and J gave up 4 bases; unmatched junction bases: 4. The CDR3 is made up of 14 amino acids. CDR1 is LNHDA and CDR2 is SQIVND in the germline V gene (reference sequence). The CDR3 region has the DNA TGTGCCAGTATCGGGGGGTCCGGGGCCAACGTCCTGACTTTC. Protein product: CASIGGSGANVLTF.

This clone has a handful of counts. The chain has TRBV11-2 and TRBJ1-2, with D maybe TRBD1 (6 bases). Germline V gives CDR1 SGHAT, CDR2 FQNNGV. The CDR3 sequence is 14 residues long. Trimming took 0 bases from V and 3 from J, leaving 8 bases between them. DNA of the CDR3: TGTGCCAGCAGCTTAGACAGGGGTCACTATGGCTACACCTTC. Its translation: CASSLDRGHYGYTF.